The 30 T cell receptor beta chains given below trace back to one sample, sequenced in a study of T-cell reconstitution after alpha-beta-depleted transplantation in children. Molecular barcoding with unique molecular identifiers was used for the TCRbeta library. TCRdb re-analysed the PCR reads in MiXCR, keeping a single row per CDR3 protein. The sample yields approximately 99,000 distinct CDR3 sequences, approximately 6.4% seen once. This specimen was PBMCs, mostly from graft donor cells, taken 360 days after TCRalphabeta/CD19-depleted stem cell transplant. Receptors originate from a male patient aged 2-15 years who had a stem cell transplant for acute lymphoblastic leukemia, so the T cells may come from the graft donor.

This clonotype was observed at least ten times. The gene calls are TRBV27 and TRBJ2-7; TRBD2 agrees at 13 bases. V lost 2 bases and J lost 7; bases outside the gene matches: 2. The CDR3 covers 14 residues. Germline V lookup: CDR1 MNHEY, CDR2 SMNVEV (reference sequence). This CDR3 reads CASSLGGLAGEQYF. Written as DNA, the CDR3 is TGTGCCAGCAGTTTAGGGGGACTAGCGGGAGAGCAGTACTTC.

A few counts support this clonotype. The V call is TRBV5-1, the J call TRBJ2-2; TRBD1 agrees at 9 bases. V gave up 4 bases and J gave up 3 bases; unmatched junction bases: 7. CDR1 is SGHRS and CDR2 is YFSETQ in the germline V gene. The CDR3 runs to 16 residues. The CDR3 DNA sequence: TGCGCCAGCAGCGCCACAGGGGGCCTATACACCGGGGAGCTGTTTTTT. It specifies CASSATGGLYTGELFF.

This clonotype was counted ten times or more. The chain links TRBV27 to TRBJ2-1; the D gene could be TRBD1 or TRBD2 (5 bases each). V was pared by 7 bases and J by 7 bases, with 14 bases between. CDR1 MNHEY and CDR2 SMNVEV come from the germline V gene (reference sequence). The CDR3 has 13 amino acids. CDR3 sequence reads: CASNTGARNEQFF. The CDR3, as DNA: TGTGCCAGCAATACCGGGGCCCGGAATGAGCAGTTCTTC.

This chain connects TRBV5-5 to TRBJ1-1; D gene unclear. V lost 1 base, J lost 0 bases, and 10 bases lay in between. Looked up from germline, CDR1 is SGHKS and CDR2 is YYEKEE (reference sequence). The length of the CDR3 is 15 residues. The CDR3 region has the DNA TGTGCCAGCAGCTTGACGGTCACCATGAACACTGAAGCTTTCTTT. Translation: CASSLTVTMNTEAFF.

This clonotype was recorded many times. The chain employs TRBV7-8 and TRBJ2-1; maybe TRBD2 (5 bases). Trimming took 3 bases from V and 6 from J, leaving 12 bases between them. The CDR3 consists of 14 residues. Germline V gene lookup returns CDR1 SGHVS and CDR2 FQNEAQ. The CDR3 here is CASSLGRSLNEQFF. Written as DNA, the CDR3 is TGTGCCAGCAGCTTGGGGAGAAGTCTCAATGAGCAGTTCTTC.

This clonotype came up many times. The CDR3 nucleotides read TGTGCCACCAGTGATTTCGCGGGAGGGGGGAACACCGGGGAGCTGTTTTTT. Amino acid sequence: CATSDFAGGGNTGELFF. The chain is built from TRBV24-1 and TRBJ2-2, with 9 bases matching TRBD2. Germline lookup yields CDR1 KGHDR and CDR2 SFDVKD. After removal of 1 base from V and 1 base from J, the junction contained 3 bases not matched to a gene. The CDR3 covers 17 residues.

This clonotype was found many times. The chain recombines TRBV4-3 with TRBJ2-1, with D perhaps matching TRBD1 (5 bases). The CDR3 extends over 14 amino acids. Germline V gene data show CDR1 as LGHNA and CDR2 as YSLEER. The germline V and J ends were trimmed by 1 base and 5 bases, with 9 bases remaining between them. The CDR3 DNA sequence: TGCGCCAGCAGCCAAGGGAAGGGGAACAATGAGCAGTTCTTC. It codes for CASSQGKGNNEQFF.

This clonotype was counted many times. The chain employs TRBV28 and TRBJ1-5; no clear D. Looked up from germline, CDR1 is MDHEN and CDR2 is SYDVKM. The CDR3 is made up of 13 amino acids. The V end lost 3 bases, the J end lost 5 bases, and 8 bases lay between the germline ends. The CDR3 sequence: CASSFGIYQPQHF. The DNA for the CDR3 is TGTGCCAGCAGTTTCGGCATTTATCAGCCCCAGCATTTT.

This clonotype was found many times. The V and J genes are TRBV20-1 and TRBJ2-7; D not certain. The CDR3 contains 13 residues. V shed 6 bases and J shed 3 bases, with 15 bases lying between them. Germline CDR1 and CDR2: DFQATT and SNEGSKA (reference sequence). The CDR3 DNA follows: TGCAGTGCCCTCAGGAAGGCCCTCTACGAGCAGTACTTC. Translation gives CSALRKALYEQYF.

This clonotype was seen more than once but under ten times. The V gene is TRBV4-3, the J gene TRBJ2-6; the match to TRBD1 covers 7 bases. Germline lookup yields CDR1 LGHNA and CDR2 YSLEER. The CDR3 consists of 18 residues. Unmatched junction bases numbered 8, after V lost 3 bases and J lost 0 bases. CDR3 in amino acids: CASSHRQGLSSGANVLTF. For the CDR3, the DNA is TGCGCCAGCAGCCACAGACAGGGCTTGAGCTCTGGGGCCAACGTCCTGACTTTC.

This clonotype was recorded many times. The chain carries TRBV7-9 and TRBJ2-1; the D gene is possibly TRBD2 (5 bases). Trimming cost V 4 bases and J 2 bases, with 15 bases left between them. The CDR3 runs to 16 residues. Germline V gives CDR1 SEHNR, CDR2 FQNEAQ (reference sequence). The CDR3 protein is CASSSGLSQPYNEQFF. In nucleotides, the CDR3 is TGTGCCAGCAGCTCTGGACTTTCCCAACCCTACAATGAGCAGTTCTTC.

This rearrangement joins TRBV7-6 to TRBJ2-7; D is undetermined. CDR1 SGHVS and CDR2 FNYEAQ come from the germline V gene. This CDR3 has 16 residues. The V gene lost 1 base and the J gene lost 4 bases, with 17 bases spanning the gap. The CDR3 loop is CASSLEGPGREYEQYF. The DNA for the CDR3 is TGTGCCAGCAGCTTAGAGGGCCCGGGTAGGGAATACGAGCAGTACTTC.

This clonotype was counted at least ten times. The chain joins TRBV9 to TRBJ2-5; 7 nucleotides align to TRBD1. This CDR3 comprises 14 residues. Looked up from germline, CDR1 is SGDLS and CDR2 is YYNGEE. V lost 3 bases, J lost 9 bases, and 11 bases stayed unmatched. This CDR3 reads CASSAPGQRRAQYF. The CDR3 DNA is TGTGCCAGCAGCGCACCGGGACAGCGTAGGGCCCAGTACTTC.

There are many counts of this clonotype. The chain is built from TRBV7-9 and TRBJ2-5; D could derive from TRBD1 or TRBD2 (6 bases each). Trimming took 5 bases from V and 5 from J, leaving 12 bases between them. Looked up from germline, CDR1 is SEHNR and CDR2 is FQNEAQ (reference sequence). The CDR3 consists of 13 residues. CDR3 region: CASSPPGAETQYF. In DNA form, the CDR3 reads TGTGCCAGCAGCCCCCCGGGGGCCGAGACCCAGTACTTC.

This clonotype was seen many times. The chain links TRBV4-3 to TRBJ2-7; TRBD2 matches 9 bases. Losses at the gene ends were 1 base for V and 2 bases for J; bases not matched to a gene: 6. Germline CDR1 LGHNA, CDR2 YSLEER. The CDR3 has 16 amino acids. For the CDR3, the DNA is TGCGCCAGCAGCCAAGGAGCTAGCGGGACTACCTACGAGCAGTACTTC. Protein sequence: CASSQGASGTTYEQYF.

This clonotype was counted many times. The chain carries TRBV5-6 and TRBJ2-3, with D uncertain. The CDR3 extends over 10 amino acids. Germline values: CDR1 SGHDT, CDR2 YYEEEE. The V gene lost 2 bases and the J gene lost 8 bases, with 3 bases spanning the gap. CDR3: CASSFSTQYF. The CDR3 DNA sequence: TGTGCCAGCAGCTTCAGTACGCAGTATTTT.

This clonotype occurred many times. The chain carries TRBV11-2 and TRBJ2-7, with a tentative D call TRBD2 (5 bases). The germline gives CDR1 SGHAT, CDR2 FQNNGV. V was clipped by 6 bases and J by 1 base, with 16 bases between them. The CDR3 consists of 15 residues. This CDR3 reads CASSPPRGSSYEQYF. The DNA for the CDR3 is TGTGCCAGCAGTCCCCCCCGGGGTTCTTCCTACGAGCAGTACTTC.

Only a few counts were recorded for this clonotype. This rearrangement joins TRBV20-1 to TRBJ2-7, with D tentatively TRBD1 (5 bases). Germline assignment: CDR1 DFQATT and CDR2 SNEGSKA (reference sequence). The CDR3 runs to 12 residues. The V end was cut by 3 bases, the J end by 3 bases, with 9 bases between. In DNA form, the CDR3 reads TGCAGTGCTAGGGACAACTACTACGAGCAGTACTTC. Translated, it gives CSARDNYYEQYF.

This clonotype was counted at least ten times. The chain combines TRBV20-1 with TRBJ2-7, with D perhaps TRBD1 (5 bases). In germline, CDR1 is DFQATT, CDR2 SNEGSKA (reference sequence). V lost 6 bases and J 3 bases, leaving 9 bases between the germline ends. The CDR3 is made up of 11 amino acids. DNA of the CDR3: TGCAGTGCACCCGACAGCTACGAGCAGTACTTC. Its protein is CSAPDSYEQYF.

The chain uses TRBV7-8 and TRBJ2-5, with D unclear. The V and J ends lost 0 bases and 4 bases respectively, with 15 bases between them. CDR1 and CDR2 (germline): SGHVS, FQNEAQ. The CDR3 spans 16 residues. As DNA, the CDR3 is TGTGCCAGCAGCTTAGCGCCCAGGCGCAAAGGAGAGACCCAGTACTTC. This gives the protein CASSLAPRRKGETQYF.

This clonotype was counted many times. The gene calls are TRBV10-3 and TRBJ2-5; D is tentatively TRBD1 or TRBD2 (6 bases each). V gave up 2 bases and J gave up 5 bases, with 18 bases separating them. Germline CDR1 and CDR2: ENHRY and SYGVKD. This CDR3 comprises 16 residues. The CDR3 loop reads CAISEGGTPTRETQYF. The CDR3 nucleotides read TGTGCCATCAGTGAGGGGGGGACACCTACCCGGGAGACCCAGTACTTC.

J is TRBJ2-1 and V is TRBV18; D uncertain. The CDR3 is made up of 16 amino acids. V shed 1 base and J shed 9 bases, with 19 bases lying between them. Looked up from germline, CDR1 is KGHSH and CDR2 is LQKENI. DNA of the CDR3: TGTGCCAGCTCACCACGGCTCCTGGACGCGACGGCTGAGCAGTTCTTC. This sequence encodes CASSPRLLDATAEQFF.

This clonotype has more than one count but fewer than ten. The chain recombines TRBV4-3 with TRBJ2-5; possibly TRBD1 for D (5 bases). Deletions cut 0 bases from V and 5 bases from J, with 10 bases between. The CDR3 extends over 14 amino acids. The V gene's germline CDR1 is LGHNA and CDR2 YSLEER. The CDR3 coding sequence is TGCGCCAGCAGCCAAGATGGGGCAATTGAGACCCAGTACTTC. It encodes CASSQDGAIETQYF.

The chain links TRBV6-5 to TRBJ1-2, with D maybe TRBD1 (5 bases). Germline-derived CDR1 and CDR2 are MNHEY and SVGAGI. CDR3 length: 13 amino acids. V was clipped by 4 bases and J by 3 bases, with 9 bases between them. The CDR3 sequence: CASSSTEDYGYTF. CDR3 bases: TGTGCCAGCAGTTCGACAGAGGACTATGGCTACACCTTC.

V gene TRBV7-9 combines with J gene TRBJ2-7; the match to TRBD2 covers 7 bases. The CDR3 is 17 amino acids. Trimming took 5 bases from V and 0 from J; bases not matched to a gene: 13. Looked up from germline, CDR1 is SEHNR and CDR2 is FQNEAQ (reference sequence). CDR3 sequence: CASSPPPGTTSSYEQYF. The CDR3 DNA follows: TGTGCCAGCAGCCCCCCCCCCGGGACTACGAGCTCCTACGAGCAGTACTTC. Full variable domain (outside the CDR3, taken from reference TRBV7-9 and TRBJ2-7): DTGVSQNPRHKITKRGQNVTFRCDPISEHNRLYWYRQTLGQGPEFLTYFQNEAQLEKSRLLSDRFSAERPKGSFSTLEIQRTEQGDSAMYLCASSPPPGTTSSYEQYFGPGTRLTVT.

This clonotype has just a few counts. CDR3 loop: CASSYQTGQWNTEAFF. In DNA, the CDR3 is TGTGCCAGCAGTTACCAGACGGGACAGTGGAACACTGAAGCTTTCTTT. This chain links TRBV6-2 or TRBV6-3 with TRBJ1-1, with 7 bases identical to TRBD1. The CDR3 length is 16 residues. The V gene end was trimmed by 2 bases and the J gene end by 1 base; junction bases not matched to a gene: 7. Germline V gene sequence: CDR1 MNHEY, CDR2 SVGEGT.

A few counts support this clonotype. The CDR3 DNA reads TGTGCCAGCAGCGTAGGTCTAGCCAAAAACATTCAGTACTTC. This translates into CASSVGLAKNIQYF. The chain recombines TRBV9 with TRBJ2-4; D uncertain. V was clipped by 0 bases and J by 0 bases, with 4 bases between them. Germline V lookup: CDR1 SGDLS, CDR2 YYNGEE. The CDR3 contains 14 residues.

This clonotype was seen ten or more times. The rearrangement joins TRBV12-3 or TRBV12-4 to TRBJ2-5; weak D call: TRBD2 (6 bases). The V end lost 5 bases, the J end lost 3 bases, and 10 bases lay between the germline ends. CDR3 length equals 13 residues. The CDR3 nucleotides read TGTGCCAGCAGTGGGGGGACGGAAGAGACCCAGTACTTC. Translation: CASSGGTEETQYF.

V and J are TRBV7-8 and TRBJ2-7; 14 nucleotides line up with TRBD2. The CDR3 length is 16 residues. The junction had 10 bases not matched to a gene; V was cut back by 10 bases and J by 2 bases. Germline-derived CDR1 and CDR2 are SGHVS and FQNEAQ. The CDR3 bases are TGTGCCACCTTGGGACTAGCGGGAGCCCCTACCTACGAGCAGTACTTC. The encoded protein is CATLGLAGAPTYEQYF. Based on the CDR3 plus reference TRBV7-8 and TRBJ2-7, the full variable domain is GAGVSQSPRYKVAKRGQDVALRCDPISGHVSLFWYQQALGQGPEFLTYFQNEAQLDKSGLPSDRFFAERPEGSVSTLKIQRTQQEDSAVYLCATLGLAGAPTYEQYFGPGTRLTVT.

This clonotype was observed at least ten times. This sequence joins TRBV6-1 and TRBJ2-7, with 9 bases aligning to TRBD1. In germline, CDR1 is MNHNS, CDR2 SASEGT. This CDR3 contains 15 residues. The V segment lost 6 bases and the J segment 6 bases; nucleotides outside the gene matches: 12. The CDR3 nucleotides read TGTGCCAGCAGCACCAGTCCCGGGACAGGGACCGAGCAGTACTTC. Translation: CASSTSPGTGTEQYF.